Listed here is a single TCR beta chain. Its target is not known. These data belong to a study of T cell responses to AZD1222 COVID-19 vaccine. Study findings and constraints: Baseline antibody screening turned up just a handful of seropositive AZD1222 recipients.

Using immunoSEQ multiplex PCR, the repertoire was profiled, and TCRdb retains in-frame clones only, with some absent. The sample contains over 150,000 clones, roughly 92% of which appear only once. The CDR3 runs to 15 residues. Germline assignment: CDR1 SGHRS and CDR2 YFSETQ. Trimming took 3 bases from V and 0 from J, leaving 10 bases between them. The chain uses TRBV5-1 and TRBJ1-3; D uncertain. The input for sequencing was peripheral blood, taken on day 0 of AZD1222 vaccination. This clonotype was sampled from an adult in good health. CDR3: CASSYTSLSGNTIYF. As DNA, the CDR3 is TGCGCCAGCAGCTATACCAGCCTCTCTGGAAACACCATATATTTT.